These T cell receptor beta chains were read from a single sample in a study of CD8 T cells in ankylosing spondylitis. TCRdb re-called the 5' RACE reads with MiXCR, one entry per CDR3 protein. The sample carries around 150,000 distinct CDR3 sequences, approximately 48% recorded once. Sequencing was performed on synovial fluid, either unsorted or a sorted T cell fraction (not recorded which). These receptors were obtained from a male donor with ankylosing spondylitis. CDR3s include the opening cysteine and the closing phenylalanine or tryptophan. A D gene is named only where the DNA matches it firmly. The size field is filled for only some rows; it gives once, few, many or a size class.

abundance	j_gene	v_gene	d_gene	CDR3aa	CDR3nt
NA	TRBJ2-3	TRBV18	NA	CASSPPGLTTDTQYF	TGTGCCAGCTCACCACCGGGACTTACAACAGATACGCAGTATTTT
NA	TRBJ2-1	TRBV7-8	TRBD2	CASSLDGLAAYNEQFF	TGTGCCAGCAGCTTGGACGGACTAGCGGCCTACAATGAGCAGTTCTTC
NA	TRBJ2-3	TRBV7-2	NA	CASSPPVDTQYF	TGTGCCAGCAGCCCCCCAGTAGATACGCAGTATTTT
NA	TRBJ1-5	TRBV19	TRBD1	CASRPLEGQEINQPQHF	TGTGCCAGCAGACCCCTTGAAGGACAGGAGATAAATCAGCCCCAGCATTTT
few	TRBJ2-3	TRBV7-6	NA	CASSPYSGTDTQYF	TGTGCCAGCAGCCCCTACTCGGGCACAGATACGCAGTATTTT
few	TRBJ2-1	TRBV6-5	TRBD1	CASSYLDRGGSEQFF	TGTGCCAGCAGTTACCTGGACAGGGGAGGAAGTGAGCAGTTCTTC
few	TRBJ2-5	TRBV7-8	TRBD2	CASRPTGTSGGTGLSAQYF	TGTGCCAGCAGGCCAACCGGGACTAGCGGGGGGACCGGACTCTCGGCCCAGTACTTC
few	TRBJ2-1	TRBV10-3	TRBD1	CAITERRTWDSPIF	TGTGCCATCACCGAACGTCGGACTTGGGACAGTCCGATTTTC
NA	TRBJ2-3	TRBV6-1	TRBD1	CASSEGDRSTDTQYF	TGTGCCAGCAGTGAAGGGGACAGATCCACAGATACGCAGTATTTT
few	TRBJ2-7	TRBV7-6	TRBD1	CASSPTGQLTYEQYF	TGTGCCAGCAGCCCCACGGGACAGCTAACCTACGAGCAGTACTTC
NA	TRBJ2-1	TRBV10-3	NA	CAITIGLHIHNEQFF	TGTGCCATCACCATAGGACTACACATTCACAATGAGCAGTTCTTC
NA	TRBJ1-5	TRBV19	NA	CASSIGSGAQPQHF	TGTGCCAGTAGTATAGGCTCAGGGGCTCAGCCCCAGCATTTT
NA	TRBJ2-7	TRBV4-1	NA	CASSPLSSSRRTYEQYF	TGCGCCAGCAGCCCTCTCTCGTCTAGTCGGAGAACTTACGAGCAGTACTTC
NA	TRBJ1-5	TRBV25-1	TRBD1	CASSERDREVAQHF	TGTGCCAGCAGTGAACGGGACAGGGAAGTGGCCCAGCATTTT
many	TRBJ2-5	TRBV30	TRBD1	CALEGAGETQYF	TGTGCTCTCGAGGGGGCAGGAGAGACCCAGTACTTC
NA	TRBJ2-1	TRBV11-2	NA	CASSPGFSIPYNEQFF	TGTGCCAGCAGCCCTGGATTTAGTATCCCATACAATGAGCAGTTCTTC
NA	TRBJ1-6	TRBV4-1	NA	CASSQGRLRGRPYNSPLHF	TGCGCCAGCAGCCAAGGGAGGCTCCGCGGCCGACCCTATAATTCACCCCTCCACTTT
once	TRBJ2-1	TRBV3-1	TRBD1	CASSQDVRDSFNEQFF	TGTGCCAGCAGCCAAGATGTGAGGGACAGCTTCAATGAGCAGTTCTTC
many	TRBJ2-1	TRBV12-3/TRBV12-4	TRBD2	CASSGTSEYEQFF	TGTGCCAGCAGCGGGACTAGTGAATATGAGCAGTTCTTC
NA	TRBJ2-1	TRBV7-9	NA	CASSPVGASYNEQFF	TGTGCCAGCAGCCCGGTTGGGGCCTCCTACAATGAGCAGTTCTTC